Shown below are 30 T cell receptor beta chains from a single sample sequenced in a study of response to subunit inactivated influenza vaccine. In TCRdb, the RT-PCR reads were re-called with MiXCR into one record per CDR3 protein. This table has roughly 700,000 distinct CDR3 sequences, more than 11% appearing once. Specimen: PBMCs from blood, collected around 15 days before vaccination. The receptors were gathered from a man aged 45 to 65 who received an inactivated influenza vaccine.

This clonotype has just a few counts. The V call is TRBV20-1, the J call TRBJ2-7; D is possibly TRBD1 (6 bases). V was shortened by 3 bases and J by 2 bases, with 14 bases between the two germline ends. CDR3 length equals 14 residues. The germline gives CDR1 DFQATT, CDR2 SNEGSKA (reference sequence). CDR3 protein: CSASPRDNTYEQYF. The CDR3, as DNA: TGCAGTGCTAGTCCCCGGGACAACACCTACGAGCAGTACTTC.

At least ten counts were recorded for this clonotype. An end of the junction does not agree with germline; a read error may underlie this. The chain combines TRBV28 with TRBJ1-2; 9 bases agree with TRBD1. Germline assignment: CDR1 MDHEN and CDR2 SYDVKM. The CDR3 extends over 13 amino acids. The CDR3 DNA sequence: TGTGCCAGCAGCCTTACCGGGACAGGGAGGGATAGCTTC. The encoded protein is CASSLTGTGRDSF.

This clonotype turned up a few times. The chain recombines TRBV4-2 with TRBJ2-1, with 11 nucleotides matching TRBD2. The CDR3 covers 15 residues. V shed 0 bases and J 9 bases; nucleotides not matched to a gene: 4. CDR1 is LGHNA and CDR2 is YNFKEQ in the germline V gene. The chain's CDR3 is CASSQDSGGVGEQFF. CDR3 nucleotide sequence: TGTGCCAGCAGCCAAGATAGCGGGGGGGTGGGTGAGCAGTTCTTC.

This chain connects TRBV6-5 to TRBJ2-7, with unresolved D. The V and J ends lost 0 bases and 5 bases respectively, with 8 bases between them. CDR3 length equals 13 residues. The germline V gene has CDR1 MNHEY and CDR2 SVGAGI. The CDR3 reads CASSYSRNNEQYF. CDR3 bases: TGTGCCAGCAGTTACTCGCGGAATAACGAGCAGTACTTC.

This clonotype was counted a few times. At one end the junction does not follow the germline gene, possibly because of a read error. J is TRBJ2-1 and V is TRBV20-1; 15 bases map to TRBD2. This CDR3 region has 15 residues. Per the germline V gene, CDR1 is DFQATT and CDR2 is SNEGSKA (reference sequence). The CDR3 coding sequence is TGCAGTGCCAGAGGACTAGCGGGGGGGCTCAGGGAGCAGTTCTTC. Translation gives CSARGLAGGLREQFF.

This clonotype was counted only a few times. The V gene is TRBV7-2, the J gene TRBJ2-5, with a possible D match to TRBD1 (5 bases). CDR1 SGHTA and CDR2 FQGNSA come from the germline V gene. The V and J ends lost 5 bases and 9 bases respectively, with 13 bases between them. The CDR3 spans 12 residues. CDR3 loop: CASSPEIGAQYF. CDR3 in DNA: TGTGCCAGCAGCCCAGAAATAGGGGCCCAGTACTTC.

This clonotype was recorded at least ten times. The chain uses TRBV27 and TRBJ2-2, with 9 bases lining up with TRBD1. There are 14 residues in the CDR3. CDR1 and CDR2 from the germline V gene are MNHEY and SMNVEV (reference sequence). Germline trimming cut 2 bases from V and 5 bases from J; bases unmatched to any gene: 0. CDR3 in DNA: TGTGCCAGCAGTTTAGACAGGGGGACCGGGGAGCTGTTTTTT. Translating gives CASSLDRGTGELFF.

The CDR3 DNA sequence: TGTGCCAGCAGTGACAGGGGACGAGAGACCCAGTACTTC. Its protein product is CASSDRGRETQYF. V usage is TRBV6-6 and J usage is TRBJ2-5; TRBD1 agrees at 8 bases. The CDR3 totals 13 residues. Germline trimming cut 5 bases from V and 4 bases from J; bases unmatched to any gene: 3. Germline CDR1 reads MNHNY; CDR2 reads SVGAGI (reference sequence).

The genes are TRBV2 and TRBJ1-5, with TRBD1 matching over 9 bases. After removal of 6 bases from V and 8 bases from J, the junction contained 5 bases not matched to a gene. This CDR3 is built from 13 residues. Germline assignment: CDR1 SNHLY and CDR2 FYNNEI. The CDR3 region is CASRKDRGEPQHF. CDR3 nucleotide sequence: TGTGCCAGCAGGAAGGACAGGGGCGAGCCCCAGCATTTT.

This clonotype was observed at least ten times. The V and J genes are TRBV7-2 and TRBJ2-7, with 7 bases identical to TRBD2. V shed 4 bases, J shed 3 bases, and the junction held 9 bases outside the gene matches. CDR1 is SGHTA, CDR2 FQGNSA, per germline. The CDR3 loop spans 15 amino acids. The CDR3 bases are TGTGCCAGCAGCTCGGGGGGAGCCAAGTACTACGAGCAGTACTTC. Its protein product is CASSSGGAKYYEQYF.

This clonotype has more than one count but fewer than ten. V is TRBV5-1 and J is TRBJ2-2; D unresolved. Germline CDR1 is SGHRS and CDR2 is YFSETQ. V was pared by 7 bases and J by 4 bases, with 11 bases between. The CDR3 length is 13 residues. For the CDR3, the DNA is TGCGCCAGCCGAGAGATTTCCACCGGGGAGCTGTTTTTT. Translation gives CASREISTGELFF.

CDR3 bases: TGTGCCAGCAGCCGGGACAGGGTAGGGGTTTCCTACAATGAGCAGTTCTTC. Protein product: CASSRDRVGVSYNEQFF. The chain links TRBV14 to TRBJ2-1, with TRBD1 matching 9 bases. This CDR3 region has 17 residues. Per germline, CDR1 SGHDN and CDR2 FVKESK. The ends lost 4 bases at V and 1 base at J; junction bases unmatched: 8.

A few counts support this clonotype. The genes are TRBV14 and TRBJ2-7, with TRBD1 identical over 9 bases. The CDR3 is made up of 14 amino acids. The junction had 9 bases not matched to a gene; V was cut back by 11 bases and J by 1 base. Germline-derived CDR1 and CDR2 are SGHDN and FVKESK. The chain's CDR3 is CAQTWDRVSYEQYF. The CDR3 coding sequence is TGTGCCCAGACATGGGACAGGGTTTCCTACGAGCAGTACTTC.

The chain carries TRBV11-2 and TRBJ2-2; no clear D gene. Trimming took 5 bases from V and 4 from J, leaving 14 bases between them. There are 15 residues in the CDR3. Germline V gene sequence: CDR1 SGHAT, CDR2 FQNNGV. This CDR3 is CASSPPFMTTGELFF. Written as DNA, the CDR3 is TGTGCCAGCAGCCCCCCTTTTATGACCACCGGGGAGCTGTTTTTT.

This clonotype has just a few counts. The V call is TRBV24-1, the J call TRBJ2-3; no reliable D call. This CDR3 contains 13 residues. Germline CDR1 and CDR2: KGHDR and SFDVKD. Trimming pared 3 bases from V and 6 bases from J, leaving 9 bases between. The CDR3 is CATSDPGRDTQYF. CDR3 nucleotides: TGTGCCACCAGTGATCCCGGCCGGGATACGCAGTATTTT.

V usage is TRBV24-1 and J usage is TRBJ2-1; D may be TRBD1 (6 bases). Trimming shortened V by 4 bases and J by 9 bases, and 12 bases separated the two germline ends. The CDR3 is 13 amino acids. Germline V lookup: CDR1 KGHDR, CDR2 SFDVKD. The chain's CDR3 is CATSDQATGEQFF. CDR3 in DNA: TGTGCCACCAGTGACCAAGCGACAGGTGAGCAGTTCTTC.

The chain has TRBV15 and TRBJ2-2, with 9 positions matching TRBD2. CDR1 LNHNV and CDR2 YYDKDF come from the germline V gene (reference sequence). CDR3 length equals 15 residues. V trimming: 1 base; J trimming: 6 bases; junction bases outside the gene matches: 3. The CDR3 nucleotides read TGTGCCACCAGCAGAGGCCAGCGGGAGGCCGGGGAGCTGTTTTTT. This gives the protein CATSRGQREAGELFF.

This clonotype was observed a few times. The V gene is TRBV20-1, the J gene TRBJ1-5; tentatively, D is TRBD1 (5 bases). This CDR3 comprises 13 residues. Between the trimmed V and J ends, which lost 1 base and 4 bases, there was a span of 8 bases. Germline values: CDR1 DFQATT, CDR2 SNEGSKA (reference sequence). In nucleotides, the CDR3 is TGCAGTGCTAGAGTTGGGGGGAATCAGCCCCAGCATTTT. Its translation is CSARVGGNQPQHF.

This clonotype was observed a few times. The chain has TRBV12-3 or TRBV12-4 and TRBJ2-3, with 7 bases matching TRBD1. J gave up 2 bases and V 6 bases, and 8 bases lay outside the gene matches. This CDR3 is built from 15 residues. CDR3 DNA: TGTGCCAGCAGACAGGGGCCGTTCCTCACAGATACGCAGTATTTT. Residues: CASRQGPFLTDTQYF.

This clonotype was seen a handful of times. The chain joins TRBV4-2 to TRBJ2-5; 12 bases map to TRBD2. The CDR3 is made up of 18 amino acids. The trim removed 0 bases at V and 5 bases at J, leaving 10 bases unmatched. CDR1 LGHNA and CDR2 YNFKEQ come from the germline V gene. In DNA form, the CDR3 reads TGTGCCAGCAGCCAAGATTTGGCCCTAGCGGGGGGGCCGGAGACCCAGTACTTC. This codes for CASSQDLALAGGPETQYF.

This clonotype was seen only a few times. This rearrangement joins TRBV20-1 to TRBJ2-7, with a weak D call TRBD2 (6 bases). In germline, CDR1 is DFQATT, CDR2 SNEGSKA (reference sequence). Trimming removed 0 bases from V and 4 bases from J, with 19 bases in between. The CDR3 is made up of 16 amino acids. The CDR3 spells CSAREATSSSWYEQYF. The DNA for the CDR3 is TGCAGTGCTAGAGAAGCCACTAGCAGCAGTTGGTACGAGCAGTACTTC.

The gene calls are TRBV7-9 and TRBJ2-7, with 10 bases identical to TRBD1. Germline CDR1 and CDR2: SEHNR and FQNEAQ (reference sequence). CDR3 size: 13 residues. With V trimmed by 5 bases and J by 5 bases, 3 bases remained unmatched. The CDR3 DNA follows: TGTGCCAGCAGCAGGACAGGGGGTAACGAGCAGTACTTC. This translates into CASSRTGGNEQYF.

The rearrangement uses TRBV24-1 and TRBJ2-2; the match to TRBD2 covers 14 bases. The length of the CDR3 is 18 residues. J lost 6 bases, V lost 6 bases, and 11 bases had no gene match. The germline V gene encodes CDR1 KGHDR and CDR2 SFDVKD. CDR3 DNA sequence: TGTGCCACCAGTCCCTCCTCCGGGACTAGCGGGAGACCCGGGGAGCTGTTTTTT. It is translated as CATSPSSGTSGRPGELFF.

This clonotype was detected a few times. The genes are TRBV7-8 and TRBJ1-5, with a weak D call TRBD1 (5 bases). Germline V lookup: CDR1 SGHVS, CDR2 FQNEAQ. CDR3 length: 16 residues. Trimming cost V 4 bases and J 2 bases, with 15 bases left between them. The DNA for the CDR3 is TGTGCCAGCAGCTGGTCGACTCAGGGAGGCAATCAGCCCCAGCATTTT. Encoded protein: CASSWSTQGGNQPQHF.

The gene calls are TRBV30 and TRBJ2-1; a weak D match, TRBD1 (5 bases). Germline CDR1 is GTSNPN and CDR2 is SVGIG (reference sequence). V gave up 7 bases and J gave up 3 bases, with 13 bases separating them. The CDR3 consists of 13 residues. CDR3 protein: CASRQLGYNEQFF. The CDR3 nucleotides read TGTGCCTCCCGACAGCTTGGCTACAATGAGCAGTTCTTC.

The chain is built from TRBV11-2 and TRBJ2-3, with D perhaps TRBD2 (5 bases). The CDR3 length is 13 residues. V lost 0 bases to trimming and J lost 6 bases, with 7 bases between them. CDR1 SGHAT and CDR2 FQNNGV come from the germline V gene. Written as DNA, the CDR3 is TGTGCCAGCAGCTTAGACTCGGGGGATACGCAGTATTTT. Translating gives CASSLDSGDTQYF.

This rearrangement joins TRBV28 to TRBJ1-3; 7 bases map to TRBD1. The CDR3 length is 16 residues. The V gene's germline CDR1 is MDHEN and CDR2 SYDVKM. V shed 2 bases, J shed 0 bases, and the junction held 4 bases outside the gene matches. The CDR3, as DNA: TGTGCCAGCAGTTTAGGGACAGTCACCTCTGGAAACACCATATATTTT. Translating it yields CASSLGTVTSGNTIYF.

The V call is TRBV12-3 or TRBV12-4, the J call TRBJ1-1; TRBD1 matches at 7 bases. With V trimmed by 7 bases and J by 4 bases, 12 bases remained unmatched. The CDR3 sequence is 15 residues long. This CDR3 is CASTQVGRGATEAFF. CDR3 in DNA: TGTGCCAGCACTCAGGTCGGCAGGGGGGCCACTGAAGCTTTCTTT.

The chain recombines TRBV6-1 with TRBJ1-1; D call uncertain. Germline V lookup: CDR1 MNHNS, CDR2 SASEGT. V lost 6 bases and J 5 bases, leaving 16 bases between the germline ends. The CDR3 spans 14 residues. CDR3 sequence (DNA): TGTGCCAGCAGACCCCGGGGAGGGAGGACTGAAGCTTTCTTT. Protein sequence: CASRPRGGRTEAFF.

The chain employs TRBV9 and TRBJ2-5, with D maybe TRBD1 (6 bases). V lost 4 bases, J lost 5 bases, and 15 bases lay in between. The V gene's germline CDR1 is SGDLS and CDR2 YYNGEE. This CDR3 has 14 residues. The CDR3 DNA reads TGTGCCAGCAGCCAGGGGCTGTCATTGGAGACCCAGTACTTC. Its protein product is CASSQGLSLETQYF.